The 30 T cell receptor beta chains reported below all come from one sample, sequenced in a study of metastatic and nonmetastatic thyroid tumors. Patients were all untreated before their thyroid surgery. Using MiXCR, TCRdb reanalyzed the PCR reads. The sample carries about 19,000 clones, more than 20% recorded once. The sample comprised blood. These TCRs come from a male donor with papillary thyroid cancer or a benign thyroid nodule (not recorded which). Some clones in this sample may be carry-over from other donors' samples.

Regarding this clone: Germline is not matched at one junction end, which may reflect a read error. This chain connects TRBV7-7 to TRBJ2-7, with a tentative D call TRBD2 (6 bases). The CDR3 covers 13 residues. Germline loops: CDR1 SSHAT, CDR2 FNYEAQ (reference sequence). For the CDR3, the DNA is TGTGCTAGCAGCTCCAAAGAGGGAGGCGAGCAGTACTTC. This encodes CASSSKEGGEQYF.

This clone has just one count. An end of the junction differs from the germline gene, which may be a read error. This chain joins TRBV20-1 and TRBJ2-3; D is ambiguous. CDR1 and CDR2 (germline): DFQATT, SNEGSKA (reference sequence). This CDR3 is 8 amino acids long. CDR3 sequence reads: CSARDGGF. CDR3 sequence (DNA): TGCAGTGCTAGAGATGGTGGTTTT.

This clone was found a few times. V and J are TRBV27 and TRBJ2-5; the D gene could be TRBD1 or TRBD2 (5 bases each). Germline V lookup: CDR1 MNHEY, CDR2 SMNVEV (reference sequence). Trimming pared 6 bases from V and 1 base from J, leaving 15 bases between. This CDR3 contains 15 residues. The DNA for the CDR3 is TGTGCCAGCAGCCCGGGACCGGGGACCCAAGAGACCCAGTACTTC. Its translation is CASSPGPGTQETQYF.

The chain recombines TRBV11-2 with TRBJ2-3, with 15 positions matching TRBD2. Unmatched junction bases numbered 6, after V lost 5 bases and J lost 6 bases. The CDR3 loop spans 16 amino acids. In germline, CDR1 is SGHAT, CDR2 FQNNGV. This chain's CDR3 is CASSHGLAGGPDTQYF. The CDR3 DNA reads TGTGCCAGCAGCCACGGACTAGCGGGAGGGCCTGATACGCAGTATTTT. Supplemented by reference TRBV11-2 and TRBJ2-3, the full variable domain reads EAGVAQSPRYKIIEKRQSVAFWCNPISGHATLYWYQQILGQGPKLLIQFQNNGVVDDSQLPKDRFSAERLKGVDSTLKIQPAKLEDSAVYLCASSHGLAGGPDTQYFGPGTRLTVL.

This clone was recorded at least ten times. The chain has TRBV7-2 and TRBJ2-3; the D gene is possibly TRBD2 (6 bases). The V end lost 8 bases, the J end lost 2 bases, and 11 bases lay between the germline ends. Germline V gene data show CDR1 as SGHTA and CDR2 as FQGNSA. The CDR3 length is 13 residues. The CDR3 DNA follows: TGTGCCAGCGGCGGCGGGGACACAGATACGCAGTATTTT. Its translation is CASGGGDTDTQYF.

The chain uses TRBV7-2 and TRBJ2-2; D is unclear. Germline-derived CDR1 and CDR2 are SGHTA and FQGNSA. Between the trimmed V and J ends, which lost 5 bases and 2 bases, there was a span of 9 bases. The CDR3 totals 14 residues. As DNA, the CDR3 is TGTGCCAGCAGCGGAAGGGTTAACACCGGGGAGCTGTTTTTT. It codes for CASSGRVNTGELFF.

The table lists this clone with a few counts. This chain uses TRBV6-4 with TRBJ1-2; 10 nucleotides agree with TRBD1. Germline CDR1 reads MRHNA; CDR2 reads SNTAGT. V shed 5 bases, J shed 5 bases, and the junction held 23 bases outside the gene matches. This CDR3 has 20 amino acids. The CDR3 bases are TGTGCCAGCAGTCCGGGGCGGGGCCGACAGGGGGCGGTAAACGCGTATGGCTACACCTTC. Its protein product is CASSPGRGRQGAVNAYGYTF.

The CDR3 is CASSYSGAREELFF. The CDR3 DNA reads TGTGCCAGCTCATATTCCGGGGCCCGTGAGGAGCTGTTTTTT. The V gene is TRBV18, the J gene TRBJ2-2; either TRBD1 or TRBD2 may fit D (5 bases each). Between the trimmed V and J ends, which lost 5 bases and 10 bases, there was a span of 17 bases. Germline V gene data show CDR1 as KGHSH and CDR2 as LQKENI. The CDR3 is made up of 14 amino acids.

In its sample, this clone ranks as medium-sized. The rearrangement uses TRBV10-3 and TRBJ2-6, with 12 bases that match TRBD1. The CDR3 runs 18 residues. V shed 2 bases and J 4 bases; nucleotides not matched to a gene: 6. Germline V lookup: CDR1 ENHRY, CDR2 SYGVKD. CDR3 residues: CAISEAGTGGAGANVLTF. Written as DNA, the CDR3 is TGTGCCATCAGTGAGGCCGGGACAGGGGGCGCCGGGGCCAACGTCCTGACTTTC.

This clone was counted many times. This chain uses TRBV7-6 with TRBJ1-5, with a weak D call TRBD1 (6 bases). CDR1 is SGHVS and CDR2 is FNYEAQ in the germline V gene. This CDR3 is 13 amino acids long. V lost 5 bases and J 6 bases, leaving 11 bases between the germline ends. CDR3 residues: CASSPWGPQPQHF. As DNA, the CDR3 is TGTGCCAGCAGCCCTTGGGGGCCTCAGCCCCAGCATTTT.

This clone was picked up a small number of times. The chain uses TRBV6-1 and TRBJ2-5; D call uncertain. The germline V and J ends were trimmed by 1 base and 14 bases, with 11 bases remaining between them. CDR1 MNHNS and CDR2 SASEGT come from the germline V gene. The CDR3 runs 11 residues. CDR3 region: CASSEGLEVYF. The DNA of the CDR3 is TGTGCCAGCAGTGAAGGTCTAGAGGTATACTTC.

This clone is medium-sized (0.01 to 0.1%). The V gene is TRBV7-2, the J gene TRBJ2-2, with D unclear. This CDR3 spans 13 amino acids. Germline CDR1 is SGHTA and CDR2 is FQGNSA. Deletions cut 5 bases from V and 1 base from J, with 5 bases between. This chain's CDR3 is CASSLRNTGELFF. The CDR3 region has the DNA TGTGCCAGCAGCCTTCGGAACACCGGGGAGCTGTTTTTT.

The table lists this clone with a few counts. The rearrangement uses TRBV6-1 and TRBJ1-5; TRBD1 matches 10 bases. The CDR3 is 14 amino acids. CDR1 and CDR2 from the germline V gene are MNHNS and SASEGT. V was pared by 5 bases and J by 6 bases, with 4 bases of the junction left unmatched. DNA of the CDR3: TGTGCCAGCAGTCCGGACAGGGGGAGTCAGCCCCAGCATTTT. It encodes CASSPDRGSQPQHF.

This clone showed up many times. This chain links TRBV5-5 with TRBJ1-5; 12 bases are a match to TRBD1. V trimming: 0 bases; J trimming: 5 bases; junction bases outside the gene matches: 6. The CDR3 contains 17 residues. Germline V gene lookup returns CDR1 SGHKS and CDR2 YYEKEE (reference sequence). This CDR3 is CASSLGPGQGADQPQHF. In DNA, the CDR3 is TGTGCCAGCAGCTTGGGCCCGGGACAGGGGGCTGATCAGCCCCAGCATTTT.

This chain connects TRBV11-2 to TRBJ2-7; 8 bases match TRBD1. V gave up 5 bases and J gave up 3 bases; unmatched junction bases: 6. Germline loops: CDR1 SGHAT, CDR2 FQNNGV. CDR3 length: 14 residues. DNA of the CDR3: TGTGCCAGCAGCCACCCGACAGGGGTCTACGAGCAGTACTTC. Translating gives CASSHPTGVYEQYF.

CDR3 nucleotide sequence: TGTGCCAGCAGTTACTCCACTCGATCCATAATGGACAGGGGGTTCGAGCAGTACTTC. This translates into CASSYSTRSIMDRGFEQYF. V usage is TRBV6-2 or TRBV6-3 and J usage is TRBJ2-7, with 10 bases lining up with TRBD1. V trimming: 0 bases; J trimming: 6 bases; junction bases outside the gene matches: 17. The CDR3 extends over 19 amino acids. CDR1 MNHEY and CDR2 SVGEGT come from the germline V gene.

By frequency in the sample, this clone is medium-sized (0.01 to 0.1%). The J gene is TRBJ2-7, the V gene TRBV6-5, with TRBD2 identical over 10 bases. The J segment lost 5 bases and the V segment lost 2 bases, leaving 15 bases of the junction unmatched. This CDR3 has 18 residues. Germline V gene lookup returns CDR1 MNHEY and CDR2 SVGAGI. The CDR3, as DNA: TGTGCCAGCAGTTACGTAGCGGGAGGCCTTCACTCTGAGGACGAGCAGTACTTC. It is translated as CASSYVAGGLHSEDEQYF.

The genes are TRBV28 and TRBJ2-7; weak D call: TRBD1 (6 bases). CDR1 and CDR2 from the germline V gene are MDHEN and SYDVKM. CDR3 length: 16 residues. V was cut by 2 bases and J by 5 bases, with 19 bases left in between. Here the CDR3 reads CASSLAEGTGFHEQYF. The CDR3 DNA reads as TGTGCCAGCAGTTTAGCAGAGGGAACAGGGTTCCACGAGCAGTACTTC.

This clone was seen more than once but under ten times. The chain joins TRBV6-5 to TRBJ2-7; 7 bases match TRBD2. This CDR3 has 13 amino acids. Germline values: CDR1 MNHEY, CDR2 SVGAGI. J lost 3 bases, V lost 4 bases, and 3 bases had no gene match. CDR3 region: CASSFSGLYEQYF. The CDR3 bases are TGTGCCAGCAGTTTTAGCGGGCTCTACGAGCAGTACTTC.

This chain joins TRBV6-1 and TRBJ2-7, with D perhaps given as TRBD1 or TRBD2 (6 bases each). V was clipped by 0 bases and J by 6 bases, with 15 bases between them. The germline V gene has CDR1 MNHNS and CDR2 SASEGT. This CDR3 has 15 residues. The CDR3 protein is CASSEAPGAPSEQYF. CDR3 nucleotide sequence: TGTGCCAGCAGTGAAGCCCCGGGGGCGCCCAGCGAGCAGTACTTC.

This clone occurred many times. This sequence may be a read error, since a much larger clone differs from it by one base. Additional DNA sequences in this sample encode the identical CDR3. The chain links TRBV24-1 to TRBJ2-1; 9 nucleotides agree with TRBD1. The CDR3 totals 18 residues. CDR1 and CDR2 from the germline V gene are KGHDR and SFDVKD. The V gene end was trimmed by 3 bases and the J gene end by 2 bases; junction bases not matched to a gene: 10. The CDR3 reads CATSDPGGQGHPYNEQFF. The CDR3, as DNA: TGTGCCACCAGTGATCCGGGAGGACAGGGGCATCCCTACAATGAGCAGTTCTTC.

This clone came up a few times. CDR3 amino acids: CATSRFRGGTNEKLFF. CDR3 coding DNA: TGTGCCACCAGCAGGTTCAGGGGCGGAACTAATGAAAAACTGTTTTTT. The chain is built from TRBV15 and TRBJ1-4, with TRBD1 as a possible D gene (6 bases). Trimming took off 3 bases at V and 1 base at J, with 12 bases between the two ends. CDR3 length: 16 amino acids. Germline lookup yields CDR1 LNHNV and CDR2 YYDKDF (reference sequence).

This clone is classed as medium-sized. At one boundary the junction diverges from the germline segment, which might be a read error. The chain couples TRBV5-1 to TRBJ2-7; D might be TRBD2 (5 bases). The length of the CDR3 is 15 residues. Germline V gene sequence: CDR1 SGHRS, CDR2 YFSETQ. CDR3 in amino acids: CASRLGLAASYEQYF. The CDR3 DNA is TGCGCCAGCAGATTGGGTCTAGCTGCATCCTACGAGCAGTACTTC.

The gene calls are TRBV6-1 and TRBJ2-7; 7 bases line up with TRBD1. The CDR3 consists of 13 residues. Trimming at V came to 6 bases and at J to 0 bases, leaving 2 bases not matched to a gene. The germline CDR1 and CDR2 sequences are MNHNS and SASEGT. The CDR3 loop reads CASRRDSSYEQYF. DNA of the CDR3: TGTGCCAGCAGGAGGGACAGCTCCTACGAGCAGTACTTC.

Ten or more counts support this clone. Given a much more abundant clone one base away, this may be a read error. At the DNA level, this CDR3 is encoded by other sequences in the same sample as well. V is TRBV11-2 and J is TRBJ2-1; no firm D call. Germline V lookup: CDR1 SGHAT, CDR2 FQNNGV. CDR3 length: 14 residues. The DNA of the CDR3 is TGTGCCAGCAGCCCAAGTCGCAGGTACAACGAGCAGTTCTTC. It is translated as CASSPSRRYNEQFF.

The chain recombines TRBV5-1 with TRBJ2-5; perhaps TRBD1 as D (7 bases). Looked up from germline, CDR1 is SGHRS and CDR2 is YFSETQ. The V end lost 4 bases, the J end lost 5 bases, and 18 bases lay between the germline ends. This CDR3 has 15 amino acids. CDR3 sequence reads: CASSEVTGAGETQYF. DNA for the CDR3: TGCGCCAGCAGCGAAGTCACAGGGGCGGGGGAGACCCAGTACTTC.

This clone counts as medium-sized. The rearrangement uses TRBV7-9 and TRBJ2-1; maybe TRBD1 (5 bases). V was shortened by 2 bases and J by 16 bases, with 15 bases between the two germline ends. CDR3 length equals 12 residues. Germline CDR1 and CDR2: SEHNR and FQNEAQ (reference sequence). The CDR3 sequence: CASSLIDSGVFF. Here the CDR3 DNA reads TGTGCCAGCAGCTTAATAGACAGTGGAGTTTTCTTC.

This clone was seen repeatedly, ten times or more. The J gene is TRBJ1-1, the V gene TRBV19, with D unresolved. Germline CDR1 and CDR2: LNHDA and SQIVND (reference sequence). V lost 5 bases and J 3 bases, leaving 10 bases between the germline ends. This CDR3 has 13 residues. CDR3 amino acids: CASSGGTYTEAFF. The DNA of the CDR3 is TGTGCCAGTAGTGGCGGTACTTACACTGAAGCTTTCTTT.

The chain employs TRBV5-5 and TRBJ1-2; tentative D call: TRBD1 (6 bases). Trimming removed 1 base at V and 0 bases at J, with 10 bases between. CDR1 SGHKS and CDR2 YYEKEE come from the germline V gene (reference sequence). This CDR3 spans 15 amino acids. This chain's CDR3 is CASSLTGNTNYGYTF. The CDR3 DNA follows: TGTGCCAGCAGCTTGACAGGGAACACTAACTATGGCTACACCTTC.

The rearrangement uses TRBV20-1 and TRBJ2-7, with 9 bases identical to TRBD1. The CDR3 spans 17 residues. V shed 1 base, J shed 5 bases, and the junction held 15 bases outside the gene matches. Germline assignment: CDR1 DFQATT and CDR2 SNEGSKA (reference sequence). This chain's CDR3 is CSARGPGAGTGIDEQYF. The CDR3 DNA follows: TGCAGTGCTAGAGGCCCGGGGGCTGGGACAGGGATCGACGAGCAGTACTTC.